Below, 19 T cell receptor beta chains from the same sample are listed, as sequenced in a study of OX40 agonist ivuxolimab in advanced cancers. Data came from immunoSEQ multiplex PCR; TCRdb stores just in-frame clones and leaves some out. Seen here are roughly 90,000 clones, approximately 89% observed once, and the top ten hold 0.2% to 0.25%. The material sequenced was CD4+ or CD8+ T cells sorted from blood, taken in a trial of the OX40 agonist ivuxolimab. Every receptor here comes from an adult with an advanced solid tumor such as melanoma, head and neck, liver or kidney cancer.

The rearrangement uses TRBV5-1 and TRBJ2-2; tentatively, D is TRBD1 (5 bases). The germline V gene has CDR1 SGHRS and CDR2 YFSETQ. The V end lost 0 bases, the J end lost 6 bases, and 9 bases lay between the germline ends. The CDR3 contains 14 residues. The CDR3 DNA follows: TGCGCCAGCAGCTTGGCCGTAGGGGCCGGGGAGCTGTTTTTT. Its translation: CASSLAVGAGELFF.

This chain joins TRBV5-1 and TRBJ2-3; D may be TRBD1 or TRBD2 (6 bases each). This CDR3 region has 15 residues. Trimming took 2 bases from V and 4 from J, leaving 14 bases between them. Germline CDR1 is SGHRS and CDR2 is YFSETQ. The CDR3 DNA sequence: TGCGCCAGCAGCTTACTCTCGGGGGCGTCAGATACGCAGTATTTT. It codes for CASSLLSGASDTQYF.

This clone was detected once. V gene TRBV18 combines with J gene TRBJ1-3, with D possibly matching TRBD1 (6 bases). The length of the CDR3 is 14 residues. Looked up from germline, CDR1 is KGHSH and CDR2 is LQKENI. Trimming took 1 base from V and 5 from J, leaving 9 bases between them. The DNA of the CDR3 is TGTGCCAGCTCACCACGGACAGACAGAAACACCATATATTTT. This encodes CASSPRTDRNTIYF.

The J gene is TRBJ1-4, the V gene TRBV19; D is perhaps TRBD1 (5 bases). The CDR3 has 14 amino acids. Germline CDR1 is LNHDA and CDR2 is SQIVND (reference sequence). Trimming cost V 3 bases and J 7 bases, with 12 bases left between them. DNA of the CDR3: TGTGCCAGTAGTATGCAGAGGGGAAGTGAAAAACTGTTTTTT. It specifies CASSMQRGSEKLFF.

The gene calls are TRBV19 and TRBJ1-2; weak D call: TRBD1 (6 bases). Trimming removed 8 bases from V and 2 bases from J, with 21 bases in between. CDR1 is LNHDA and CDR2 is SQIVND in the germline V gene (reference sequence). The CDR3 loop spans 16 amino acids. The CDR3 is CASRPSGTGTNYGYTF. CDR3 nucleotides: TGTGCCAGTCGCCCAAGCGGCACAGGGACGAACTATGGCTACACCTTC.

The rearrangement uses TRBV10-3 and TRBJ2-1, with 13 bases that match TRBD2. Germline V gives CDR1 ENHRY, CDR2 SYGVKD. Germline trimming cut 6 bases from V and 13 bases from J; bases unmatched to any gene: 12. The length of the CDR3 is 15 residues. CDR3 amino acids: CAIRLTSGRSRGQFF. The DNA of the CDR3 is TGTGCCATCAGACTGACTAGCGGGAGGTCCCGGGGTCAGTTCTTC.

The chain links TRBV7-6 to TRBJ1-3; TRBD1 might be the D (5 bases). The germline gives CDR1 SGHVS, CDR2 FNYEAQ. The CDR3 contains 14 residues. The ends were cut back, 5 bases at V and 4 bases at J, with 12 bases in the middle. The CDR3 DNA follows: TGTGCCAGCAGCCCACAGGTAGCAGGAAACACCATATATTTT. It is translated as CASSPQVAGNTIYF.

V usage is TRBV6-1 and J usage is TRBJ1-2; perhaps TRBD1 as D (5 bases). V lost 6 bases and J 8 bases, leaving 16 bases between the germline ends. This CDR3 comprises 13 residues. The V gene's germline CDR1 is MNHNS and CDR2 SASEGT. The CDR3 DNA reads as TGTGCCAGCAGCATAACAACTAGGGGAGGCTACACCTTC. Protein product: CASSITTRGGYTF.

This clone was detected once. V is TRBV28 and J is TRBJ1-2; D is perhaps TRBD1 (6 bases). The CDR3 runs to 13 residues. Germline lookup yields CDR1 MDHEN and CDR2 SYDVKM. Trimming shortened V by 6 bases and J by 3 bases, and 11 bases separated the two germline ends. CDR3 bases: TGTGCCAGCAGAACAACAGGGTACTATGGCTACACCTTC. Protein: CASRTTGYYGYTF.

The chain is built from TRBV30 and TRBJ1-1; D possibly corresponds to TRBD1 (6 bases). This CDR3 region has 16 residues. CDR1 and CDR2 (germline): GTSNPN, SVGIG (reference sequence). Trimming cost V 0 bases and J 5 bases, with 19 bases left between them. DNA of the CDR3: TGTGCCTGGAGTGTATTTCGTTCGGGTAGGGGGACTGAAGCTTTCTTT. It yields the protein CAWSVFRSGRGTEAFF.

Sample share makes this clone medium-sized. V is TRBV2 and J is TRBJ1-1; D may be TRBD1 (5 bases). The CDR3 has 13 amino acids. Between the trimmed V and J ends, which lost 1 base and 12 bases, there was a span of 15 bases. Per germline, CDR1 SNHLY and CDR2 FYNNEI. The CDR3 region is CASSEGAGMGTFF. The DNA for the CDR3 is TGTGCCAGCAGTGAAGGGGCAGGGATGGGGACTTTCTTT.

The CDR3 nucleotides are TGTGCCAGCAGCCCCCTCCCCGATGCGTCGCGTGGCTACACCTTC. Translating it yields CASSPLPDASRGYTF. This chain joins TRBV5-4 and TRBJ1-2; D is unclear. The length of the CDR3 is 15 residues. Germline V gene lookup returns CDR1 SGHNT and CDR2 YYREEE (reference sequence). Trimming shortened V by 4 bases and J by 7 bases, and 20 bases separated the two germline ends.

This chain joins TRBV28 and TRBJ2-2; 7 bases map to TRBD2. This CDR3 spans 14 amino acids. Trimming removed 9 bases from V and 1 base from J; junction bases left unmatched: 5. Germline assignment: CDR1 MDHEN and CDR2 SYDVKM. The DNA for the CDR3 is TGTGCCAGTTGGGGCGGGGGGAACACCGGGGAGCTGTTTTTT. Translation: CASWGGGNTGELFF. Variable domain in full (rest from reference TRBV28 and TRBJ2-2): DVKVTQSSRYLVKRTGEKVFLECVQDMDHENMFWYRQDPGLGLRLIYFSYDVKMKEKGDIPEGYSVSREKKERFSLILESASTNQTSMYLCASWGGGNTGELFFGEGSRLTVL.

J is TRBJ1-2 and V is TRBV25-1; D call uncertain. Trimming cost V 2 bases and J 8 bases, with 18 bases left between them. CDR3 size: 15 residues. Germline-derived CDR1 and CDR2 are MGHDK and SYGVNS. CDR3 nucleotides: TGTGCCAGCAGTGAAATCGGCCGGTCCGCCGGGGGCTACACCTTC. It is translated as CASSEIGRSAGGYTF.

This clone turned up a few times. The rearrangement joins TRBV19 to TRBJ2-1, with 7 bases identical to TRBD2. The J segment lost 8 bases and the V segment lost 5 bases, leaving 15 bases of the junction unmatched. Per the germline V gene, CDR1 is LNHDA and CDR2 is SQIVND (reference sequence). This CDR3 region has 16 residues. The CDR3 is CASSWGTGGGPDEQFF. CDR3 nucleotides: TGTGCCAGTAGTTGGGGGACGGGGGGAGGGCCGGATGAGCAGTTCTTC.

This clone was seen only a few times. This chain connects TRBV5-5 to TRBJ1-1; D call uncertain. Between the trimmed V and J ends, which lost 4 bases and 4 bases, there was a span of 17 bases. The CDR3 has 15 residues. Germline V lookup: CDR1 SGHKS, CDR2 YYEKEE (reference sequence). CDR3 in amino acids: CASSPRGSQATEAFF. In DNA form, the CDR3 reads TGTGCCAGCAGCCCGAGAGGGTCTCAAGCCACTGAAGCTTTCTTT.

This chain connects TRBV29-1 to TRBJ2-7; tentative D call: TRBD2 (5 bases). The ends were cut back, 5 bases at V and 4 bases at J, with 12 bases in the middle. Per germline, CDR1 SQVTM and CDR2 ANQGSEA. The CDR3 runs to 12 residues. In DNA, the CDR3 is TGCAGCGTTCTCCTGGACTCGTACGAGCAGTACGTC. It translates to CSVLLDSYEQYV.

This sequence joins TRBV6-6 and TRBJ2-5; no clear D. V lost 2 bases and J lost 4, with 2 bases in between. This CDR3 spans 11 amino acids. Germline CDR1 reads MNHNY; CDR2 reads SVGAGI (reference sequence). The CDR3 here is CASSYRETQYF. DNA for the CDR3: TGTGCCAGCAGTTACAGAGAGACCCAGTACTTC.

CDR3 in amino acids: CASSLETAHSGNTIYF. The CDR3 nucleotides read TGCGCCAGCAGCTTGGAGACAGCACACTCTGGAAACACCATATATTTT. The chain carries TRBV5-1 and TRBJ1-3; tentative D call: TRBD1 (5 bases). From germline, CDR1 is SGHRS and CDR2 YFSETQ. Trimming left V 0 bases short and J 0 bases short, with 10 bases between. The CDR3 runs to 16 residues.